This is a list of T cell receptor beta chains from one sample in a study of technical replicates of blood from a few donors. The method was immunoSEQ multiplex PCR; TCRdb's version includes in-frame clones alone and lacks a portion of them. The data contain roughly 83,000 clones, approximately 90% of them singletons. Sequencing used T cells isolated from PBMCs. These receptors all stem from a human donor in good health. The conserved cysteine and the conserved F or W are not part of the CDR3 here. Fields, in order: J gene, clone size, V gene, CDR3 protein. The size of a clone is reported for some rows only, either as once, few or many, or as a class for expanded clones.

>TRBJ1-1|once|TRBV4-2
ASSLFGTKTEAF
>TRBJ1-2|once|TRBV21-1
ASRPDRHPDANYGYT
>TRBJ2-5|-|TRBV7-7
ASSGTSYETQY
>TRBJ2-1|-|TRBV4-2
ASSGPGETGDEQF
>TRBJ1-5|-|TRBV7-2
ASSLGASISNQPQH
>TRBJ1-2|-|TRBV4-1
ASSQPGQGMGYGYT
>TRBJ2-1|-|TRBV6-1
ASERQGEYNEQF
>TRBJ2-7|-|TRBV7-9
ASSKARDRSLTQY
>TRBJ2-7|-|TRBV28
ASSFLYEQY
>TRBJ2-6|-|TRBV6-4
ASSNRSSGANVLT
>TRBJ1-5|-|TRBV30
AWSVRDRVASLGNQPQH
>TRBJ1-5|-|TRBV28
ASSTPAGYPGH
>TRBJ2-2|-|TRBV7-9
ASSSGLADTGELF
>TRBJ1-6|-|TRBV27
ASRSSGTGGSPLH
>TRBJ1-2|-|TRBV9
ASSPPSGGTSGYT
>TRBJ1-2|-|TRBV5-4
ASTSEEGFVYGYT
>TRBJ1-2|-|TRBV2
ASSSDRGYGYT
>TRBJ2-1|-|TRBV7-7
ASSLKTGNNEQF
>TRBJ1-1|-|TRBV4-1
ASSQEYSGNTEAF
>TRBJ2-3|-|TRBV5-4
ASSGGGLGTDTQY
>TRBJ1-1|few|TRBV12-5
ASGQGNTEAF
>TRBJ2-3|-|TRBV6-1
ASRTTLGTDTQY
>TRBJ1-5|-|TRBV6-1
ASRRTGSNQPQH
>TRBJ2-5|-|TRBV7-9
ASSLLSGPQETQY
>TRBJ1-1|-|TRBV7-2
ASSLDGVGRAF
>TRBJ1-3|-|TRBV14
ASSQDTDIAFAGNTIY
>TRBJ2-1|-|TRBV27
ASSLGLAGYNEQF
>TRBJ1-1|few|TRBV6-1
ASSEVLRGTEAF
>TRBJ2-7|once|TRBV7-2
ASRPTGSYEQY
>TRBJ2-7|-|TRBV6-5
ASSYSTGVSLPEQY
>TRBJ2-7|-|TRBV7-9
ASSLTTGGDGEQY
>TRBJ2-7|-|TRBV7-8
ASSLVEVYEQY
>TRBJ2-1|-|TRBV9
ASSVTSGSYNEQF
>TRBJ1-1|-|TRBV19
ASSIVSSSAGGSFSSTEAF
>TRBJ2-3|-|TRBV7-9
ASSPHTYTQY
>TRBJ1-5|-|TRBV18
ASSPFESQGSDQPQH
>TRBJ2-1|-|TRBV6-5
ASRETIGDYNEQF
>TRBJ2-7|-|TRBV6-1
ASRETGGGEQY
>TRBJ2-1|-|TRBV10-3
AISESGGTGGLYNEQF
>TRBJ1-4|-|TRBV6-6
ASSYPGTGNEKLF
>TRBJ1-1|-|TRBV18
ASSEGVGTEAF
>TRBJ2-1|-|TRBV28
ASRPIAGAPYNEQF